The 29 T cell receptor beta chains presented below share a single source sample, sequenced in a study of T cell repertoires in cytomegalovirus infection. In TCRdb, the reads were re-called with MiXCR into one record per CDR3 protein. The sample shows 250,000 or so distinct CDR3 sequences, approximately 13% of them seen only once. The sample comprised PBMCs. These receptors came from a human donor in good health (CMV status not recorded). Some clones in this sample may be carry-over from other donors' samples.

This clonotype came up many times. The chain carries TRBV7-3 and TRBJ1-6; the match to TRBD1 covers 7 bases. J was trimmed by 8 bases and V by 4 bases; bases with no gene match: 5. CDR1 and CDR2 from the germline V gene are SGHTA and FQGTGA. There are 14 residues in the CDR3. The CDR3 coding sequence is TGTGCCAGCAGCTCCGGGACAGAAGATTCACCCCTCCACTTT. Translating gives CASSSGTEDSPLHF.

This clonotype was counted ten times or more. V gene TRBV5-5 combines with J gene TRBJ2-5; D possibly corresponds to TRBD2 (5 bases). The CDR3 has 15 amino acids. Germline V gene lookup returns CDR1 SGHKS and CDR2 YYEKEE (reference sequence). Trimming removed 0 bases from V and 5 bases from J, with 14 bases in between. The CDR3: CASSLEVASGETQYF. CDR3 DNA: TGTGCCAGCAGCTTGGAGGTAGCGTCTGGTGAGACCCAGTACTTC.

The chain links TRBV29-1 to TRBJ1-1; no definite D call. Trimming stripped 4 bases from V and 0 bases from J, with 24 bases between. Germline V gene lookup returns CDR1 SQVTM and CDR2 ANQGSEA. The CDR3 loop spans 18 amino acids. CDR3 sequence: CSVVVEVGRQRLNTEAFF. CDR3 DNA: TGCAGCGTTGTAGTCGAAGTGGGAAGACAACGATTGAACACTGAAGCTTTCTTT. Full variable domain (outside the CDR3, taken from reference TRBV29-1 and TRBJ1-1): SAVISQKPSRDICQRGTSLTIQCQVDSQVTMMFWYRQQPGQSLTLIATANQGSEATYESGFVIDKFPISRPNLTFSTLTVSNMSPEDSSIYLCSVVVEVGRQRLNTEAFFGQGTRLTVV.

The CDR3: CASSPDGQLYGYTF. The CDR3 DNA sequence: TGTGCCAGCTCACCCGACGGACAGCTTTATGGCTACACCTTC. The chain has TRBV18 and TRBJ1-2, with a possible D match to TRBD1 (6 bases). CDR1 KGHSH and CDR2 LQKENI come from the germline V gene. V shed 3 bases and J shed 5 bases, with 13 bases lying between them. The CDR3 is 14 amino acids.

About this clonotype: At one end the junction does not follow the germline gene, possibly because of a read error. This sequence joins TRBV3-1 and TRBJ1-5; no firm D call. Germline CDR1 is LGHDT and CDR2 is YNNKEL (reference sequence). This CDR3 is built from 14 residues. CDR3 protein: CASRQGRGNQPQHF. Here the CDR3 DNA reads TGTGCCAGCAGACAAGGAAGGGGCAATCAGCCCCAGCATTTT.

This clonotype occurred many times. The chain recombines TRBV28 with TRBJ2-7; 11 bases are a match to TRBD1. The CDR3 covers 14 residues. Trimming removed 1 base from V and 7 bases from J; junction bases left unmatched: 3. Germline CDR1 reads MDHEN; CDR2 reads SYDVKM. The CDR3 DNA is TGTGCCAGCAGTTTATCCGGGACAGGGGGAGAGCAGTACTTC. It codes for CASSLSGTGGEQYF. Supplemented by reference TRBV28 and TRBJ2-7, the full variable domain reads DVKVTQSSRYLVKRTGEKVFLECVQDMDHENMFWYRQDPGLGLRLIYFSYDVKMKEKGDIPEGYSVSREKKERFSLILESASTNQTSMYLCASSLSGTGGEQYFGPGTRLTVT.

This clonotype was recorded at least ten times. The CDR3 protein is CASSHSGSNQPQHF. The CDR3 DNA reads TGTGCCAGCAGCCACTCAGGTAGCAATCAGCCCCAGCATTTT. V is TRBV7-2 and J is TRBJ1-5, with unresolved D. From germline, CDR1 is SGHTA and CDR2 FQGNSA. CDR3 length: 14 amino acids. Trimming took 5 bases from V and 0 from J, leaving 8 bases between them.

This clonotype was seen repeatedly, ten times or more. The chain uses TRBV7-2 and TRBJ2-2; perhaps TRBD1 as D (5 bases). This CDR3 comprises 16 residues. The V end lost 6 bases, the J end lost 0 bases, and 14 bases lay between the germline ends. The germline CDR1 and CDR2 sequences are SGHTA and FQGNSA. This CDR3 reads CASRARGGANTGELFF. In DNA, the CDR3 is TGTGCCAGCAGGGCTAGGGGCGGAGCGAACACCGGGGAGCTGTTTTTT.

The chain is built from TRBV29-1 and TRBJ2-5; D is undetermined. Germline CDR1 is SQVTM and CDR2 is ANQGSEA. The CDR3 spans 10 residues. Deletions cut 6 bases from V and 1 base from J, with 3 bases between. The CDR3 loop is CSVLQETQYF. The DNA of the CDR3 is TGCAGCGTGCTCCAAGAGACCCAGTACTTC.

The chain uses TRBV29-1 and TRBJ1-2; 7 nucleotides align to TRBD1. The germline gives CDR1 SQVTM, CDR2 ANQGSEA. There are 12 residues in the CDR3. J lost 3 bases, V lost 6 bases, and 4 bases had no gene match. Here the CDR3 DNA reads TGCAGCGTATTCGGGACAGACTATGGCTACACCTTC. The encoded protein is CSVFGTDYGYTF.

This clonotype was detected a few times. V usage is TRBV3-1 and J usage is TRBJ1-1, with 7 bases identical to TRBD1. The CDR3 runs 14 residues. V was clipped by 4 bases and J by 7 bases; unmatched bases: 9. CDR1 and CDR2 (germline): LGHDT, YNNKEL (reference sequence). The CDR3 nucleotides are TGTGCCAGCAGCCCCAGTGACAGGGAGGGTGAAGCTTTCTTT. This gives the protein CASSPSDREGEAFF.

Many counts were recorded for this clonotype. CDR3: CASSLPPGEETQYF. CDR3 nucleotide sequence: TGTGCCAGCAGTCTACCCCCCGGAGAAGAGACCCAGTACTTC. This sequence joins TRBV12-3 or TRBV12-4 and TRBJ2-5; D remains unclear. CDR3 length: 14 amino acids. V lost 5 bases and J lost 3, with 13 bases in between.

In the case of this clonotype: A read error is possible here, since a much larger clone lies one base away. The chain has TRBV2 and TRBJ2-2, with 9 bases that match TRBD2. This CDR3 comprises 15 residues. Germline V gives CDR1 SNHLY, CDR2 FYNNEI. The CDR3: CASSRTSDYTGELVF. CDR3 nucleotides: TGTGCCAGCAGTCGGACTAGCGATTACACCGGGGAGCTGGTTTTT. The whole variable domain, filled in from reference TRBV2 and TRBJ2-2, reads EPEVTQTPSHQVTQMGQEVILRCVPISNHLYFYWYRQILGQKVEFLVSFYNNEISEKSEIFDDQFSVERPDGSNFTLKIRSTKLEDSAMYFCASSRTSDYTGELVFGEGSRLTVL.

This clonotype was observed a few times. The chain joins TRBV29-1 to TRBJ1-1; no clear D gene. In germline, CDR1 is SQVTM, CDR2 ANQGSEA. The CDR3 spans 12 residues. CDR3 in amino acids: CSGWRMNTEAFF. In DNA form, the CDR3 reads TGCAGTGGTTGGCGGATGAACACTGAAGCTTTCTTT.

This clonotype was observed a handful of times. The chain links TRBV15 to TRBJ2-2, with D maybe TRBD2 (7 bases). The CDR3 runs 17 residues. The ends were cut back, 0 bases at V and 6 bases at J, with 17 bases in the middle. CDR1 LNHNV and CDR2 YYDKDF come from the germline V gene (reference sequence). The CDR3 spells CATSRESTGGVAGELFF. CDR3 in DNA: TGTGCCACCAGCAGAGAATCCACGGGGGGCGTGGCCGGGGAGCTGTTTTTT.

This clonotype appeared many times. The rearrangement links TRBV28 to TRBJ2-7; 7 bases are shared with TRBD1. Germline V gene lookup returns CDR1 MDHEN and CDR2 SYDVKM. This CDR3 has 13 residues. V lost 5 bases, J lost 13 bases, and 14 bases stayed unmatched. The CDR3 DNA reads TGTGCCAGCAGTCTACCCCCCGGGACAGTGACCTACTTC. This encodes CASSLPPGTVTYF. Full variable domain (rest looked up from reference TRBV28 and TRBJ2-7): DVKVTQSSRYLVKRTGEKVFLECVQDMDHENMFWYRQDPGLGLRLIYFSYDVKMKEKGDIPEGYSVSREKKERFSLILESASTNQTSMYLCASSLPPGTVTYFGPGTRLTVT.

This clonotype was counted a few times. The chain links TRBV19 to TRBJ1-1; the match to TRBD1 covers 7 bases. The trim removed 0 bases at V and 5 bases at J, leaving 12 bases unmatched. Germline assignment: CDR1 LNHDA and CDR2 SQIVND (reference sequence). CDR3 size: 17 residues. The CDR3 is CASSIDLLRGGVTEAFF. CDR3 sequence (DNA): TGTGCCAGTAGTATAGATCTATTAAGAGGGGGCGTTACTGAAGCTTTCTTT. Using reference TRBV19 and TRBJ1-1 for the parts outside the CDR3, the full variable domain is DGGITQSPKYLFRKEGQNVTLSCEQNLNHDAMYWYRQDPGQGLRLIYYSQIVNDFQKGDIAEGYSVSREKKESFPLTVTSAQKNPTAFYLCASSIDLLRGGVTEAFFGQGTRLTVV.

This clonotype was seen many times. The chain recombines TRBV7-2 with TRBJ2-3, with D tentatively TRBD2 (5 bases). The CDR3 runs 14 residues. The V end was cut by 5 bases, the J end by 4 bases, with 13 bases between. Germline CDR1 reads SGHTA; CDR2 reads FQGNSA. In DNA, the CDR3 is TGTGCCAGCAGCGTGACCCCGGAGGCAGATACGCAGTATTTT. Protein product: CASSVTPEADTQYF.

This clonotype was counted a few times. The chain is built from TRBV7-9 and TRBJ1-2; no definite D call. Trimming pared 8 bases from V and 8 bases from J, leaving 21 bases between. Germline CDR1 and CDR2: SEHNR and FQNEAQ (reference sequence). This CDR3 region has 14 residues. The CDR3 here is CASQRAEGTKGYTF. The CDR3 nucleotides read TGTGCCAGCCAACGAGCGGAAGGAACGAAGGGCTACACCTTC.

The chain carries TRBV7-2 and TRBJ1-5; 7 bases line up with TRBD1. The V gene's germline CDR1 is SGHTA and CDR2 FQGNSA. Trimming at V came to 3 bases and at J to 11 bases, leaving 10 bases not matched to a gene. This CDR3 spans 14 amino acids. The CDR3 loop reads CASSLGQPGAAQHF. The CDR3 DNA follows: TGTGCCAGCAGCTTGGGACAGCCGGGGGCGGCCCAGCATTTT.

This clonotype was observed at least ten times. The chain joins TRBV7-2 to TRBJ1-5; D is unresolved. CDR3 size: 11 residues. The V gene's germline CDR1 is SGHTA and CDR2 FQGNSA. Trimming removed 2 bases at V and 6 bases at J, with 2 bases between. The CDR3 nucleotides are TGTGCCAGCAGCTTAACTCAGCCCCAGCATTTT. This translates into CASSLTQPQHF.

Turning to this clonotype: A much larger clone is a single base away; this may be a read error. The chain recombines TRBV11-3 with TRBJ2-7; a possible D gene is TRBD2 (6 bases). This CDR3 has 13 residues. The V and J ends lost 6 bases and 9 bases respectively, with 18 bases between them. Germline V gives CDR1 SGHNT, CDR2 YENEEA. The CDR3, as DNA: TGTGCCAGCAGTTCCGACTATTACGGGGGGCAGTACTTC. Translation gives CASSSDYYGGQYF.

Many counts were recorded for this clonotype. The chain combines TRBV20-1 with TRBJ2-3; D gene uncertain. The germline CDR1 and CDR2 sequences are DFQATT and SNEGSKA (reference sequence). The CDR3 spans 15 residues. The V gene lost 0 bases and the J gene lost 0 bases, with 10 bases spanning the gap. The CDR3 region has the DNA TGCAGTGCTAGAGAACAGAGAGCTAGCACAGATACGCAGTATTTT. This codes for CSAREQRASTDTQYF.

The chain employs TRBV4-2 and TRBJ1-2, with D possibly matching TRBD1 (5 bases). Germline values: CDR1 LGHNA, CDR2 YNFKEQ. The ends were cut back, 3 bases at V and 2 bases at J, with 19 bases in the middle. The CDR3 has 17 residues. The CDR3 DNA reads TGTGCCAGCAGCCAGGCGGAGGGGCAGCTTCTCAACTATGGCTACACCTTC. As protein: CASSQAEGQLLNYGYTF.

Many counts were recorded for this clonotype. J is TRBJ2-1 and V is TRBV7-8, with a weak D call TRBD2 (6 bases). From germline, CDR1 is SGHVS and CDR2 FQNEAQ. The ends were cut back, 5 bases at V and 0 bases at J, with 20 bases in the middle. The CDR3 runs 18 residues. The CDR3 sequence is CASSREAGTHRSYNEQFF. Written as DNA, the CDR3 is TGTGCCAGCAGCAGGGAGGCAGGGACCCACCGCTCCTACAATGAGCAGTTCTTC.

V is TRBV20-1 and J is TRBJ2-7; D perhaps matches TRBD1 (6 bases). With 3 bases removed from V and 6 bases from J, the gap between germline ends came to 12 bases. This CDR3 region has 12 residues. Germline V lookup: CDR1 DFQATT, CDR2 SNEGSKA (reference sequence). The CDR3 DNA reads TGCAGTGCTAGGCGATCAGGGGCCGAGCAGTACTTC. Protein sequence: CSARRSGAEQYF.

This chain links TRBV20-1 with TRBJ2-7; weak D call: TRBD2 (7 bases). Trimming shortened V by 6 bases and J by 4 bases, and 16 bases separated the two germline ends. The CDR3 contains 13 residues. Germline V gene lookup returns CDR1 DFQATT and CDR2 SNEGSKA (reference sequence). The CDR3 region is CSAPGGQTYEQYF. The CDR3, as DNA: TGCAGTGCCCCGGGGGGACAAACTTACGAGCAGTACTTC.

The table lists this clonotype with a few counts. This chain links TRBV20-1 with TRBJ2-3, with TRBD2 identical over 11 bases. Trimming at V came to 6 bases and at J to 4 bases, leaving 9 bases not matched to a gene. CDR1 and CDR2 from the germline V gene are DFQATT and SNEGSKA (reference sequence). The CDR3 totals 15 residues. CDR3 coding DNA: TGCAGTGCCAGGGGCGTAGCGGGAGGGCCAGATACGCAGTATTTT. Protein: CSARGVAGGPDTQYF.

In this sample, this clonotype turned up many times. The chain links TRBV7-2 to TRBJ2-7; 8 positions agree with TRBD1. The CDR3 extends over 14 amino acids. V lost 2 bases and J lost 7; bases outside the gene matches: 7. Germline CDR1 is SGHTA and CDR2 is FQGNSA. The CDR3 DNA follows: TGTGCCAGCAGCTTACTGGTCACAGGGGGAGAGCAGTACTTC. Translating it yields CASSLLVTGGEQYF.